This record looks at one TCR beta chain sequence and its context. The antigen remains undetermined. This CDR3 has 15 residues. Trimming took 4 bases from V and 1 from J, leaving 13 bases between them. Germline assignment: CDR1 SGHVS and CDR2 FNYEAQ. Chemo-refractory metastatic non-small-cell lung cancer patients were treated with focal radiation plus CTLA-4 blockade with ipilimumab. Clones were read by immunoSEQ multiplex PCR, and TCRdb kept only the in-frame ones, dropping some. The sample shows roughly 30,000 clones, 77% of them seen only once. The sample belongs to a study of radiotherapy plus CTLA-4 blockade in lung cancer. In the study overall: In around 17% of patients, objective responses were seen; approximately 31% had disease control.

General observations from the study: Among reported predictors of response, early blood T cell clone dynamics with interferon-beta performed best.

This clonotype was sampled from a human donor with non-small cell lung cancer that progressed on radiotherapy plus ipilimumab. Sequenced here: peripheral blood, sampled from a patient treated with radiotherapy plus ipilimumab. The chain uses TRBV7-6 and TRBJ2-5, with D possibly TRBD1 on 6 matching bases. CDR3 coding DNA: TGTGCCAGCAGCTCCGGTGGGGGCCCCCAAGAGACCCAGTACTTC. Translation: CASSSGGGPQETQYF.